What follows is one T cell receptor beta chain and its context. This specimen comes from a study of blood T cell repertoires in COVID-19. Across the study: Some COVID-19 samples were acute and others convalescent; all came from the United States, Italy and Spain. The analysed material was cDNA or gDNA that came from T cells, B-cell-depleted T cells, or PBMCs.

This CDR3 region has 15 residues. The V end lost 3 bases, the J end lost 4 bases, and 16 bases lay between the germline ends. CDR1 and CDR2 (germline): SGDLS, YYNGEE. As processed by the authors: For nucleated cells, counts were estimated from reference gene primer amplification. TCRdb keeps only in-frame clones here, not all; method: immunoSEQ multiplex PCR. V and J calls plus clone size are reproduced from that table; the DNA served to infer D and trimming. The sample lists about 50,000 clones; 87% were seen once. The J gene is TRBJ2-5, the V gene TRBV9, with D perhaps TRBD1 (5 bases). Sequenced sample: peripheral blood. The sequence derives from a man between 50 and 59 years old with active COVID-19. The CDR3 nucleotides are TGTGCCAGCAGCGCAGGGAAGGGGTTAGGAGAGACCCAGTACTTC. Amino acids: CASSAGKGLGETQYF.